This TCR beta chain comes out of a study of blood T cell repertoires in COVID-19. Study details: The samples span acute and convalescent COVID-19 from the United States, Italy and Spain.

Germline V gene sequence: CDR1 MDHEN, CDR2 SYDVKM. The CDR3 contains 17 residues. Trimming left V 7 bases short and J 6 bases short, with 24 bases between. Source study methods: Counts of nucleated cells, estimated from reference gene primer amplification, were obtained. TCRdb's copy holds only in-frame clones and misses some; the assay was immunoSEQ multiplex PCR. V, J and clone size reflect that table, while D and trimming were determined from the DNA. The sample records some 250,000 clones, roughly 79% being singletons. The origin of this receptor is a woman aged 80 or over with COVID-19, enrolled during active disease. The sample comprised peripheral blood. V and J are TRBV28 and TRBJ2-2; D is possibly TRBD2 (5 bases). The CDR3 reads CASTPRRGFSEAGELFF. The CDR3 nucleotides are TGTGCCAGCACCCCCCGCCGGGGATTCTCTGAAGCCGGGGAGCTGTTTTTT.